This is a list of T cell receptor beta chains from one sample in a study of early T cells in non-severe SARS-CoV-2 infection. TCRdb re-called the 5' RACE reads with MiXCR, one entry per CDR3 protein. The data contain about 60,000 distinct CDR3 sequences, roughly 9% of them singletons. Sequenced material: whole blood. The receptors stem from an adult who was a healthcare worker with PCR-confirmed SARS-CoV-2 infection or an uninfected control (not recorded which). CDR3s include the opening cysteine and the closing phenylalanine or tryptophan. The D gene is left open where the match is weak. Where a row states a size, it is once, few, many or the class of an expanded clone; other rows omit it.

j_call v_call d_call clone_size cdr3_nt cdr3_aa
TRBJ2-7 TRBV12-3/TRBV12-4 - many TGTGCCAGCAGTTCCGACCGCGCGAGGGTCCAGTACTTC CASSSDRARVQYF
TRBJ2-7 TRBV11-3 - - TGTGCCAGCAGCCGGGGACGGGTGGCCGAGCAGTACTTC CASSRGRVAEQYF
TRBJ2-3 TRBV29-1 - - TGCAGCGTTGTCCAGTATAGCACAGATACGCAGTATTTT CSVVQYSTDTQYF
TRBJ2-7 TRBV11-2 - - TGTGCCAGCAGCTTAGAAGTTAGCGAGAATAACTACGAGCAGTACTTC CASSLEVSENNYEQYF
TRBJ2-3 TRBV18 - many TGTGCCAGCTCACCAGGAGATACGCAGTATTTT CASSPGDTQYF
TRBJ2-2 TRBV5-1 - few TGCGCCAGCAGCATCGCAAGGATGAACACCGGGGAGCTGTTTTTT CASSIARMNTGELFF
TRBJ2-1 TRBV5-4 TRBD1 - TGTGCCAGCCGGACTGGACAGGGGTTGGTTGAGCAGTTCTTC CASRTGQGLVEQFF
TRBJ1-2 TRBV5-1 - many TGCGCCAGCAGCTTGGTTGGGTCTGGCTACACCTTC CASSLVGSGYTF
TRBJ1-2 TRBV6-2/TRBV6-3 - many TGTGCCAGCAGTTACGGACAGTCGGGCTACACCTTC CASSYGQSGYTF
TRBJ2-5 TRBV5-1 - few TGCGCCAGCAGCTTGCGGGGCAGCCAAGAGACCCAGTACTTC CASSLRGSQETQYF
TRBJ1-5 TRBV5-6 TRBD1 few TGTGCCAGCAGTCCGGGACAGACCGGTGGTAGCAATCAGCCCCAGCATTTT CASSPGQTGGSNQPQHF
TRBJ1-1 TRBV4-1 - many TGCGCCAGCAGCCAGTTCGCCGCGGGCAGGGGATACCTGAACACTGAAGCTTTCTTT CASSQFAAGRGYLNTEAFF
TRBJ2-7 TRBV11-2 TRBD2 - TGTGCCAGCAGCTTGTATTTCGAAGAAGCGGGAGGGAACGAGCAGTACTTC CASSLYFEEAGGNEQYF
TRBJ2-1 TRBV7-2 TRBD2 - TGTGCCAGCAGCTTAGTTTTGGGCAGTAGCGGGAGTTTTGAGCAGTTCTTC CASSLVLGSSGSFEQFF
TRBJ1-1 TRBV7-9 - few TGTGCCAGCAGCCCCAAACGGATATTGAACACTGAAGCTTTCTTT CASSPKRILNTEAFF
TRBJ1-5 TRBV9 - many TGTGCCAGCAGCGCCTATAGCAATCAGCCCCAGCATTTT CASSAYSNQPQHF
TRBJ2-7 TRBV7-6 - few TGTGCCAGCAGCCAAGCGCGGGACTACGAGCAGTACTTC CASSQARDYEQYF
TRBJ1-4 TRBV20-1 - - TGCAGTGCTAGTACCCGCAAACAGGGCCCCCCCGGTTTT CSASTRKQGPPGF
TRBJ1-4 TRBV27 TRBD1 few TGTGCCAGCAGTCCCGGGACAGGGCCAACTAATGAAAAACTGTTTTTT CASSPGTGPTNEKLFF
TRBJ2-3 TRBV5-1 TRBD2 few TGCGCCAGCAGAACTGGACTAGCGGCGGGCACAGATACGCAGTATTTT CASRTGLAAGTDTQYF
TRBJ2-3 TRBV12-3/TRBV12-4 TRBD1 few TGTGCCAGCAGTCAAGGGACAGCAATCACAGATACGCAGTATTTT CASSQGTAITDTQYF
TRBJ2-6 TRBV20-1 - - TGCAGTGCTAGAGATCTAAACAGCTCTGGGGCCAACGTCCTGACTTTC CSARDLNSSGANVLTF
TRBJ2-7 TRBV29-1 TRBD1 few TGCAGCGTTGGACAGCGGGACAGGGGGTCAGAGTTTGGCTACGAGCAGTACTTC CSVGQRDRGSEFGYEQYF
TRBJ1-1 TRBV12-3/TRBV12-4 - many TGTGCCAGCAGAATGAACACTGAAGCTTTCTTT CASRMNTEAFF
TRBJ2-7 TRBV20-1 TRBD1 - TGCAGTGCTAGGCAGGGGGCTACCTACGAGCAGTACTTC CSARQGATYEQYF
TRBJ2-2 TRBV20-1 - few TGCAGTGCTAGCGGGAGACCTAACACCGGGGAGCTGTTTTTT CSASGRPNTGELFF
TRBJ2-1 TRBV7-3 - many TGTGCCAGCAGCTTAAGTTCAGCCGTATACAATGAGCAGTTCTTC CASSLSSAVYNEQFF
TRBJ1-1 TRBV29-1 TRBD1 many TGCAGCGTCCAGGGGGGCTCAGTGGCTGAAGCTTTCTTT CSVQGGSVAEAFF
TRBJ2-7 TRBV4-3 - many TGCGCCAGCAGCCAAGCGGTCGGCATTTGGTACGAGCAGTACTTC CASSQAVGIWYEQYF
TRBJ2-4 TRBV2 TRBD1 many TGTGCCAGCAGGGGAGACAGGGGGGATACTAGGGACATTCAGTACTTC CASRGDRGDTRDIQYF
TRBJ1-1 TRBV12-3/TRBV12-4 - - TGTGCCAGCAGTTTTGATACCCCTGAAGCTTTCTTT CASSFDTPEAFF
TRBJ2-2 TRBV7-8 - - TGTGCCAGCAGTTCGAGGGACTCGAACACCGGGGAGCTGTTTTTT CASSSRDSNTGELFF
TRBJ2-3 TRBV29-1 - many TGCAGCGGCAGTGATGGCACAGATACGCAGTATTTT CSGSDGTDTQYF
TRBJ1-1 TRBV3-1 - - TGTGCCAGCAGCCGCGGAGGCCAGGGGACTGAAGCTTTCTTT CASSRGGQGTEAFF
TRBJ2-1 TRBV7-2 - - TGTGCCAGCAGCTTAGTCAGGGGTAATGAGCAGTTCTTC CASSLVRGNEQFF
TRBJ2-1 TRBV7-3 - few TGTGCCAGCAGCTTAAGCGCCGGTGAGCAGTTCTTC CASSLSAGEQFF
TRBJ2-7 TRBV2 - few TGTGCCAGCAGACGAGGATACGAGCAGTACTTC CASRRGYEQYF
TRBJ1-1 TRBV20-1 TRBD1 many TGCAGTGCTCGACAGGGGTATACCACTGAAGCTTTCTTT CSARQGYTTEAFF
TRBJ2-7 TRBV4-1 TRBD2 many TGCGCCAGCAGCCAAGACGCGGGAGCCTACGAGCAGTACTTC CASSQDAGAYEQYF
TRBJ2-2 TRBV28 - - TGTGCCAGCAGAGAACGGGGACTCAGACTGAACACCGGGGAGCTGTTTTTT CASRERGLRLNTGELFF
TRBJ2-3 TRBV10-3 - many TGTGCCATCAGTGAGGACGGGGGCGACACAGATACGCAGTATTTT CAISEDGGDTDTQYF
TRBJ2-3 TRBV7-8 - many TGTGCCAGCAGCTTAGGGCGTCCGCGCACAGATACGCAGTATTTT CASSLGRPRTDTQYF
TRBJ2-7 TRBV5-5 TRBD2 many TGTGCCAGCAGCTGGATGCTAGCGGGGGATCAGTACTTC CASSWMLAGDQYF
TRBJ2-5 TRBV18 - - TGTGCCAGCTCACTACAGCCGGGACAACTCCAAGAGACCCAGTACTTC CASSLQPGQLQETQYF
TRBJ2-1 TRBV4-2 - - TGTGCCAGCAGCCAAGATCCACAGGGCTCCTACAATGAGCAGTTCTTC CASSQDPQGSYNEQFF
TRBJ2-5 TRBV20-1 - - TGCAGTGCTAGAGTTGGTTGGGAGGAGACCCAGTACTTC CSARVGWEETQYF
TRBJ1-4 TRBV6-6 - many TGTGCCAGCAGTTACTTCGAGGGGAATGAAAAACTGTTTTTT CASSYFEGNEKLFF
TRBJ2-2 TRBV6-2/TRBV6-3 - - TGTGCCAGCAGCTACTCTCCATTGGAACCGAACACCGGGGAGCTGTTTTTT CASSYSPLEPNTGELFF
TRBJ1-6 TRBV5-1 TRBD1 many TGCGCCAGCAGCGTCGGGACAGCGAATAATTCACCCCTCCACTTT CASSVGTANNSPLHF
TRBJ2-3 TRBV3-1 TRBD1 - TGTGCCAGCAGCAGGGACCTGGACAGGACCTTGCAGTATTTT CASSRDLDRTLQYF
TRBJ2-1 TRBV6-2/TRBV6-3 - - TGTGCCAGCAGTGCGTGGGATTTTGGTGTGAATGAGCAGTTCTTC CASSAWDFGVNEQFF